This TCR beta chain was recovered during a study of early T cells in non-severe SARS-CoV-2 infection. On the study more broadly: Unsorted whole blood bulk RNA was sequenced, with unpaired chains.

Individual cDNA molecules were tagged with unique molecular identifiers. TCRdb reprocessed the 5' RACE reads via MiXCR and lists one record per CDR3 protein. Counted here are 40,000 to 65,000 distinct CDR3 sequences, 7% to 9% occurring once; the ten biggest clones make up over 8%. The V end lost 5 bases, the J end lost 10 bases, and 18 bases lay between the germline ends. The CDR3 extends over 14 amino acids. The germline gives CDR1 MNHEY, CDR2 SMNVEV (reference sequence). This clonotype was counted many times. Its antigen remains unknown. Findings and caveats of the study: VDJdb matches were skewed toward anti-spike CD8 T cell responses.

Source material: whole blood. The chain is built from TRBV27 and TRBJ2-1; a possible D gene is TRBD1 (6 bases). This TCR was sampled from an adult who was a healthcare worker with PCR-confirmed SARS-CoV-2 infection or an uninfected control (not recorded which). CDR3 nucleotides: TGTGCCAGCAGTCCTAGCAAGGGGGTTGGGGAGCAGTTCTTC. It encodes CASSPSKGVGEQFF.